This T cell receptor beta chain was identified in a study of blood T cell repertoires in COVID-19. Study context: PBMCs, B-cell-depleted T cells, or T cells were the source of the cDNA or gDNA that made up the material.

Sequencing was performed with immunoSEQ multiplex PCR; in TCRdb, only in-frame clones are kept and a portion is missing. This sample has about 230,000 clones, with around 85% found just once. Losses at the gene ends were 7 bases for V and 3 bases for J; bases not matched to a gene: 3. CDR3 size: 13 residues. Those enrolled in Seattle joined during active infection and were followed longitudinally afterward. Source material: peripheral blood. The rearrangement links TRBV12-3 or TRBV12-4 to TRBJ1-3, with TRBD1 matching over 7 bases. This receptor was identified in a man aged 50 to 59 with COVID-19, enrolled during active disease. CDR3: CASNNRGGNTIYF. CDR3 DNA: TGTGCCAGCAATAACAGGGGTGGAAACACCATATATTTT.